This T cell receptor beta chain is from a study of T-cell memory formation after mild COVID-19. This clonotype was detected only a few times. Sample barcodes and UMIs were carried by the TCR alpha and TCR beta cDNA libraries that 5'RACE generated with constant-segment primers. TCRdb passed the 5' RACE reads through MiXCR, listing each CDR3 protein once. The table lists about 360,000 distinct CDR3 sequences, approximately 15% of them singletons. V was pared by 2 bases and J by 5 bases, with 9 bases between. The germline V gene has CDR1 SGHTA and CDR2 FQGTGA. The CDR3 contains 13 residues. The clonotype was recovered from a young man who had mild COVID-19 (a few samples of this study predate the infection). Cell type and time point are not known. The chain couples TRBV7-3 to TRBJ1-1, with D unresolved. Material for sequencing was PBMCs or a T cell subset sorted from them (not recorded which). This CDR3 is CASSLEGITEAFF. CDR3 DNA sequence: TGTGCCAGCAGCTTAGAGGGTATTACTGAAGCTTTCTTT.